The entry below gives a single T cell receptor (beta chain) sequence along with its context. These data come from a study of response to subunit inactivated influenza vaccine. TCRdb re-derived calls from the RT-PCR reads in MiXCR, one entry per CDR3 protein. The data contain roughly 790,000 distinct CDR3 sequences, approximately 21% of them singletons. Germline V gene sequence: CDR1 MNHEY, CDR2 SVGEGT. The ends were cut back, 0 bases at V and 3 bases at J, with 9 bases in the middle. The CDR3 runs to 14 residues. The sequence derives from a man aged 50 to 59 who received an inactivated influenza vaccine. The genes are TRBV6-2 or TRBV6-3 and TRBJ2-7, with D possibly being TRBD2 (5 bases). The sequenced sample was PBMCs from blood, obtained more than 4 days after vaccination. The CDR3 sequence: CASSYSRRGYEQYF. The DNA for the CDR3 is TGTGCCAGCAGTTACTCCCGTCGGGGCTACGAGCAGTACTTC.